This passage covers 19 T cell receptor beta chains from one sample sequenced in a study of blood T cell repertoires in COVID-19. This table comes from immunoSEQ multiplex PCR, and its TCRdb copy is limited to in-frame clones, with some not included. The sample has 75,000 to 100,000 clones, under 85% seen once. Sequencing was carried out using peripheral blood. These receptors were taken from an older man with acute or convalescent COVID-19.

The V and J genes are TRBV5-1 and TRBJ2-5; 9 bases align to TRBD1. The CDR3 length is 15 residues. CDR1 and CDR2 from the germline V gene are SGHRS and YFSETQ. V shed 4 bases, J shed 5 bases, and the junction held 9 bases outside the gene matches. CDR3 coding DNA: TGCGCCAGCAGCGCACCACAGGGGGCGGGGGAGACCCAGTACTTC. Translation gives CASSAPQGAGETQYF. Full variable domain (outside the CDR3, taken from reference TRBV5-1 and TRBJ2-5): KAGVTQTPRYLIKTRGQQVTLSCSPISGHRSVSWYQQTPGQGLQFLFEYFSETQRNKGNFPGRFSGRQFSNSRSEMNVSTLELGDSALYLCASSAPQGAGETQYFGPGTRLLVL.

This clone appeared once. The chain combines TRBV11-3 with TRBJ2-2, with 8 bases that match TRBD2. Germline V gives CDR1 SGHNT, CDR2 YENEEA. This CDR3 comprises 18 residues. Trimming cost V 3 bases and J 4 bases; bases outside gene matches: 13. Here the CDR3 reads CASSLATSAGVSTGELFF. CDR3 sequence (DNA): TGTGCCAGCAGCTTGGCTACTTCAGCGGGGGTGAGCACCGGGGAGCTGTTTTTT. Complete variable domain (other parts from reference TRBV11-3 and TRBJ2-2): EAGVVQSPRYKIIEKKQPVAFWCNPISGHNTLYWYLQNLGQGPELLIRYENEEAVDDSQLPKDRFSAERLKGVDSTLKIQPAELGDSAVYLCASSLATSAGVSTGELFFGEGSRLTVL.

The rearrangement links TRBV12-2 to TRBJ2-3; the listed D gene, TRBD1, was not tested against the DNA. TRBV12-2 is designated a pseudogene. The CDR3 covers 16 residues. This CDR3 is CASRLGTDGVLDTQYF. For the CDR3, the DNA is TGTGCAAGTCGCTTGGGGACAGACGGTGTATTAGATACGCAGTATTTT.

The chain has TRBV29-1 and TRBJ2-7, with 9 bases matching TRBD1. V shed 4 bases, J shed 2 bases, and the junction held 6 bases outside the gene matches. The CDR3 spans 14 residues. CDR1 SQVTM and CDR2 ANQGSEA come from the germline V gene. CDR3 in amino acids: CSVVPGTGTYEQYF. The CDR3 bases are TGCAGCGTTGTGCCCGGGACAGGGACCTACGAGCAGTACTTC.

The table lists this clone with a count of one. The V and J genes are TRBV4-3 and TRBJ1-2, with D perhaps TRBD1 (6 bases). The V end was cut by 0 bases, the J end by 4 bases, with 12 bases between. CDR1 is LGHNA and CDR2 is YSLEER in the germline V gene. The CDR3 is made up of 15 amino acids. The CDR3 spells CASSQESTGIYGYTF. DNA of the CDR3: TGCGCCAGCAGCCAAGAGTCAACAGGGATCTATGGCTACACCTTC.

The count of this clone is one. The chain recombines TRBV4-2 with TRBJ2-6; the D is unclear. Germline V CDR1 and CDR2: LGHNA, YNFKEQ. The CDR3 has 16 amino acids. Trimming left V 4 bases short and J 1 base short, with 11 bases between. The CDR3 sequence is CASSPTVLSGANVLTF. The CDR3, as DNA: TGTGCCAGCAGCCCCACGGTGCTTTCTGGGGCCAACGTCCTGACTTTC.

The chain combines TRBV11-2 with TRBJ2-3; D is unresolved. The V gene's germline CDR1 is SGHAT and CDR2 FQNNGV. V was cut by 1 base and J by 4 bases, with 15 bases left in between. The CDR3 consists of 16 residues. The CDR3 loop reads CASSLGYYDEADTQYF. The CDR3 DNA reads TGTGCCAGCAGCTTAGGCTACTACGATGAGGCAGATACGCAGTATTTT. Based on the CDR3 plus reference TRBV11-2 and TRBJ2-3, the full variable domain is EAGVAQSPRYKIIEKRQSVAFWCNPISGHATLYWYQQILGQGPKLLIQFQNNGVVDDSQLPKDRFSAERLKGVDSTLKIQPAKLEDSAVYLCASSLGYYDEADTQYFGPGTRLTVL.

As DNA, the CDR3 is TGTGCCTGGACTCCGGTTAGGGGATCTAATGAAAAACTGTTTTTT. Residues: CAWTPVRGSNEKLFF. The chain uses TRBV30 and TRBJ1-4; D perhaps matches TRBD1 (5 bases). Per germline, CDR1 GTSNPN and CDR2 SVGIG (reference sequence). The length of the CDR3 is 15 residues. The V gene lost 4 bases and the J gene lost 3 bases, with 15 bases spanning the gap. Based on the CDR3 plus reference TRBV30 and TRBJ1-4, the full variable domain is SQTIHQWPATLVQPVGSPLSLECTVEGTSNPNLYWYRQAAGRGLQLLFYSVGIGQISSEVPQNLSASRPQDRQFILSSKKLLLSDSGFYLCAWTPVRGSNEKLFFGSGTQLSVL.

The J gene is TRBJ1-2, the V gene TRBV10-1; 7 bases are shared with TRBD1. There are 16 residues in the CDR3. Trimming took 6 bases from V and 0 from J; bases not matched to a gene: 10. Germline V gives CDR1 WNHNN, CDR2 SYGVQD (reference sequence). Here the CDR3 reads CASRGTAKPANYGYTF. Written as DNA, the CDR3 is TGCGCCAGCAGGGGGACAGCAAAACCAGCTAACTATGGCTACACCTTC.

Written as DNA, the CDR3 is TGCGCCAGCAGCTGGACTAAGGGGCCCACAGATACGCAGTATTTT. The encoded protein is CASSWTKGPTDTQYF. V gene TRBV5-1 combines with J gene TRBJ2-3; perhaps TRBD2 as D (6 bases). Germline loops: CDR1 SGHRS, CDR2 YFSETQ. Trimming removed 3 bases at V and 2 bases at J, with 13 bases between. The CDR3 contains 15 residues.

This clone came up a few times. V gene TRBV19 combines with J gene TRBJ1-2; 9 nucleotides line up with TRBD1. The CDR3 is made up of 15 amino acids. The germline CDR1 and CDR2 sequences are LNHDA and SQIVND (reference sequence). Germline trimming cut 7 bases from V and 2 bases from J; bases unmatched to any gene: 8. In DNA, the CDR3 is TGTGCCAGTATGCCCCGGGACAGGGTAAACTATGGCTACACCTTC. Protein product: CASMPRDRVNYGYTF.

This clone turned up a few times. The chain recombines TRBV19 with TRBJ2-1; 11 nucleotides line up with TRBD2. The length of the CDR3 is 15 residues. V gave up 3 bases and J gave up 9 bases; unmatched junction bases: 7. Germline V gives CDR1 LNHDA, CDR2 SQIVND (reference sequence). This CDR3 is CASSISLAGVSEQFF. CDR3 bases: TGTGCCAGTAGTATCTCACTAGCGGGAGTCAGTGAGCAGTTCTTC.

The chain uses TRBV11-2 and TRBJ2-5; D possibly corresponds to TRBD2 (5 bases). The CDR3 covers 15 residues. CDR1 and CDR2 from the germline V gene are SGHAT and FQNNGV. Trimming cost V 0 bases and J 5 bases, with 13 bases left between them. The DNA of the CDR3 is TGTGCCAGCAGCTTAGATCGGGGTAAAGGGGAGACCCAGTACTTC. Its protein is CASSLDRGKGETQYF.

This chain links TRBV15 with TRBJ2-5; perhaps TRBD1 as D (5 bases). Trimming stripped 0 bases from V and 2 bases from J, with 7 bases between. The CDR3 loop spans 14 amino acids. Germline CDR1 LNHNV, CDR2 YYDKDF (reference sequence). The CDR3 DNA sequence: TGTGCCACCAGCAGAGATCAGGGTCAAGAGACCCAGTACTTC. It specifies CATSRDQGQETQYF.

The V gene is TRBV4-2, the J gene TRBJ2-2; the match to TRBD1 covers 7 bases. This CDR3 is built from 16 residues. The ends lost 0 bases at V and 6 bases at J; junction bases unmatched: 7. Germline V gene lookup returns CDR1 LGHNA and CDR2 YNFKEQ. CDR3 DNA: TGTGCCAGCAGCCAAGATGAGAACAGGGGCCCCGGGGAGCTGTTTTTT. It specifies CASSQDENRGPGELFF.

The chain uses TRBV25-1 and TRBJ2-3, with 10 bases fitting TRBD2. Germline lookup yields CDR1 MGHDK and CDR2 SYGVNS. V was clipped by 8 bases and J by 3 bases; unmatched bases: 5. The CDR3 covers 14 residues. CDR3 amino acids: CASASGRNTDTQYF. The CDR3 region has the DNA TGTGCCAGCGCTAGCGGGAGAAATACAGATACGCAGTATTTT.

This clone has a handful of counts. J is TRBJ2-3 and V is TRBV27; a possible D gene is TRBD2 (6 bases). Per germline, CDR1 MNHEY and CDR2 SMNVEV (reference sequence). CDR3 length: 17 residues. The V gene lost 5 bases and the J gene lost 1 base, with 19 bases spanning the gap. The CDR3: CASSKPIRRAGTDTQYF. The DNA of the CDR3 is TGTGCCAGCAGTAAACCCATCCGGAGGGCCGGCACAGATACGCAGTATTTT.

The CDR3: CASSQTGSSYEQYF. The CDR3 coding sequence is TGTGCCAGCAGCCAAACAGGGAGCTCCTACGAGCAGTACTTC. The rearrangement uses TRBV7-3 and TRBJ2-7, with a tentative D call TRBD1 (6 bases). CDR1 is SGHTA and CDR2 is FQGTGA in the germline V gene. The CDR3 loop spans 14 amino acids. Trimming cost V 5 bases and J 0 bases, with 11 bases left between them.

The CDR3 sequence is CASSLAGTAGGLNNEQFF. The CDR3, as DNA: TGTGCCAGCAGCTTGGCGGGTACAGCGGGAGGGCTAAACAATGAGCAGTTCTTC. The chain combines TRBV5-8 with TRBJ2-1; 10 bases are a match to TRBD2. V shed 0 bases, J shed 5 bases, and the junction held 11 bases outside the gene matches. Looked up from germline, CDR1 is SGHTS and CDR2 is YDEGEE. This CDR3 comprises 18 residues. Variable domain in full (rest from reference TRBV5-8 and TRBJ2-1): EAGVTQSPTHLIKTRGQQATLRCSPISGHTSVYWYQQALGLGLQFLLWYDEGEERNRGNFPPRFSGRQFPNYSSELNVNALELEDSALYLCASSLAGTAGGLNNEQFFGPGTRLTVL.